This T cell receptor beta chain was sequenced in a study of long-term antiretroviral therapy in people with HIV. Study-wide results and caveats: Repertoires looked antigen-experienced, with only a slight naive shift after ART. Post-treatment diversity went higher with ART but stayed below transplant donor controls.

As to this clone: Its target is not known.

Researchers ran immunoSEQ v3.0 at survey level. Using immunoSEQ multiplex PCR, the repertoire was profiled, and TCRdb retains in-frame clones only, with some absent. The sample includes about 30,000 clones, roughly 93% of them seen just once. Every one of the participants with HIV received treatment in the United States. The V end was cut by 8 bases, the J end by 7 bases, with 18 bases between. The CDR3 contains 13 residues. CDR1 and CDR2 from the germline V gene are MNHEY and SVGAGI. The clonotype was recovered from a man between 45 and 60 years old with HIV. This chain links TRBV6-5 with TRBJ2-7, with D perhaps assigned TRBD1 or TRBD2 (6 bases each). Source: unsorted PBMCs, taken more than 7.3 years after starting antiretroviral therapy. The CDR3 reads CASVESTGREQYF. The CDR3 region has the DNA TGTGCCAGCGTCGAGAGCACAGGGAGGGAGCAGTACTTC.